The 20 T cell receptor beta chains below come from one sample, sequenced in a study of T cells in Graves' hyperthyroidism and ophthalmopathy. Amplification of TCR beta CDR3 regions used RNA as the template. With the HTBI primer set, the TCR CDR3 went through a first round of RT-PCR. TCRdb passed the multiplex PCR reads through MiXCR, listing each CDR3 protein once. The sample lists fewer than 750,000 distinct CDR3 sequences; under 60% were seen once. The material sequenced was peripheral blood or thyroid tissue (not recorded which). Receptors were obtained from a woman aged 18-29 years with Graves' hyperthyroidism.

The chain couples TRBV29-1 to TRBJ2-5; D tentatively reads TRBD1 or TRBD2 (5 bases each). The CDR3 loop spans 13 amino acids. The V gene's germline CDR1 is SQVTM and CDR2 ANQGSEA. Trimming took off 3 bases at V and 7 bases at J, with 15 bases between the two ends. The CDR3: CSVDVRDGATQYF. The CDR3 DNA reads TGCAGCGTTGACGTCCGGGACGGTGCGACCCAGTACTTC.

This clonotype was seen a few times. The chain carries TRBV27 and TRBJ2-5; TRBD1 aligns across 9 bases. V lost 6 bases to trimming and J lost 9 bases; unmatched junction nucleotides: 11. The germline V gene has CDR1 MNHEY and CDR2 SMNVEV (reference sequence). This CDR3 comprises 14 residues. CDR3 bases: TGTGCCAGCAGACCGAGGACAGGGGTTGGGCCCCAGTACTTC. This encodes CASRPRTGVGPQYF.

The chain uses TRBV29-1 and TRBJ1-3; 9 nucleotides agree with TRBD1. This CDR3 is built from 13 residues. Germline V CDR1 and CDR2: SQVTM, ANQGSEA. The junction had 6 bases not matched to a gene; V was cut back by 8 bases and J by 4 bases. This CDR3 is CSRRTGDGNTIYF. For the CDR3, the DNA is TGCAGCAGACGGACAGGGGACGGAAACACCATATATTTT.

This clonotype was found many times. The chain uses TRBV5-5 and TRBJ1-1; possible D gene TRBD1, 5 bases. The CDR3 is 14 residues long. Trimming left V 0 bases short and J 5 bases short, with 11 bases between. Germline V gene sequence: CDR1 SGHKS, CDR2 YYEKEE (reference sequence). For the CDR3, the DNA is TGTGCCAGCAGCTTGGTGGCGGGGCAAACTGAAGCTTTCTTT. It specifies CASSLVAGQTEAFF.

This clonotype has ten or more counts. The J gene is TRBJ2-7, the V gene TRBV20-1; D remains unclear. V was trimmed by 5 bases and J by 2 bases, leaving 13 bases between them. CDR1 and CDR2 from the germline V gene are DFQATT and SNEGSKA (reference sequence). CDR3 length equals 13 residues. This CDR3 is CSASDPRTYEQYF. DNA of the CDR3: TGCAGTGCTTCGGATCCAAGAACCTACGAGCAGTACTTC.

Regarding this clonotype: A read error may account for a junction end that differs from germline. CDR3 amino acids: CASSLSPGTGVLFF. In DNA, the CDR3 is TGTGCCAGCAGCTTATCTCCCGGGACCGGGGTGCTGTTTTTT. The chain is built from TRBV7-6 and TRBJ2-2, with D tentatively TRBD1 or TRBD2 (5 bases each). CDR3 size: 14 residues. Germline CDR1 and CDR2: SGHVS and FNYEAQ.

The sample holds many counts of this clonotype. The CDR3 DNA reads as TGTGCCAGCAGAGGACTTAATGAAAAACTGTTTTTT. Its protein is CASRGLNEKLFF. V usage is TRBV7-8 and J usage is TRBJ1-4; D is unresolved. Germline-derived CDR1 and CDR2 are SGHVS and FQNEAQ. Trimming removed 6 bases from V and 4 bases from J, with 6 bases in between. This CDR3 is built from 12 residues.

This clonotype has a handful of counts. This clone may be a read error of a much larger clone one base away. V gene TRBV24-1 combines with J gene TRBJ2-7, with D perhaps TRBD2 (5 bases). CDR3 length: 13 residues. CDR1 KGHDR and CDR2 SFDVKD come from the germline V gene. CDR3: CATSDPGLYEQCF. CDR3 coding DNA: TGTGCCACCAGTGATCCCGGACTTTACGAGCAGTGCTTC.

This clonotype appeared a single time. V gene TRBV7-3 combines with J gene TRBJ1-3; tentatively, D is TRBD1 (5 bases). The germline V gene has CDR1 SGHTA and CDR2 FQGTGA. The CDR3 runs to 15 residues. The V and J ends lost 5 bases and 4 bases respectively, with 15 bases between them. CDR3: CASSLTGLGGNTIYF. The CDR3 DNA sequence: TGTGCCAGCAGCCTGACGGGGCTGGGGGGAAACACCATATATTTT.

The gene calls are TRBV9 and TRBJ2-5, with TRBD2 matching 7 bases. With the DNA end fitting TRBJ2-1 better, the J assignment may be wrong. Germline values: CDR1 SGDLS, CDR2 YYNGEE. This CDR3 spans 11 amino acids. The CDR3 is CASSGGREQFF. The CDR3 DNA reads as TGTGCCAGCAGCGGCGGGAGAGAGCAGTTCTTC.

This clonotype came up many times. The V gene is TRBV12-3 or TRBV12-4, the J gene TRBJ2-2, with a weak D call TRBD2 (5 bases). Trimming cost V 6 bases and J 0 bases, with 5 bases left between them. The CDR3 is made up of 13 amino acids. CDR3 coding DNA: TGTGCCAGCAGACTAGCGAACACCGGGGAGCTGTTTTTT. Translated, it gives CASRLANTGELFF.

V usage is TRBV27 and J usage is TRBJ2-7; perhaps D is TRBD1 or TRBD2 (5 bases each). CDR3 length: 15 amino acids. The V and J ends lost 3 bases and 2 bases respectively, with 14 bases between them. Germline CDR1 MNHEY, CDR2 SMNVEV (reference sequence). CDR3: CASSFTGTGTYEQYF. DNA of the CDR3: TGTGCCAGCAGTTTCACCGGGACGGGTACCTACGAGCAGTACTTC.

This clonotype was detected once. The chain has TRBV24-1 and TRBJ2-1, with 12 bases matching TRBD2. The germline V gene encodes CDR1 KGHDR and CDR2 SFDVKD. The CDR3 totals 17 residues. V shed 2 bases and J 7 bases; nucleotides not matched to a gene: 8. Written as DNA, the CDR3 is TGTGCCACCAGTGATTCGGCTAGCGGGAGGGTGTCGAATGAGCAGTTCTTC. Its translation: CATSDSASGRVSNEQFF.

The chain has TRBV29-1 and TRBJ2-6; 8 bases line up with TRBD1. Losses at the gene ends were 8 bases for V and 2 bases for J; bases not matched to a gene: 20. This CDR3 comprises 19 residues. Germline values: CDR1 SQVTM, CDR2 ANQGSEA. The CDR3 bases are TGCAGCATCCTGACAGGGGATGGGGCGGAGGGCCCTGGGGCCAACGTCCTGACTTTC. It specifies CSILTGDGAEGPGANVLTF.

The chain has TRBV29-1 and TRBJ2-4; TRBD1 aligns across 11 bases. This CDR3 region has 14 residues. The V gene end was trimmed by 0 bases and the J gene end by 8 bases; junction bases not matched to a gene: 3. The germline V gene has CDR1 SQVTM and CDR2 ANQGSEA. The CDR3 loop reads CSVEEPGQGDIQYF. Written as DNA, the CDR3 is TGCAGCGTTGAAGAACCGGGACAGGGGGACATTCAGTACTTC.

V is TRBV19 and J is TRBJ2-5; D uncertain. The J call is doubtful: the DNA matches TRBJ2-1 better. This CDR3 has 16 residues. Germline CDR1 is LNHDA and CDR2 is SQIVND (reference sequence). DNA for the CDR3: TGTGCCACCCGAGGTCCAGGCAACCTACACAATGGTGAGCAGTTCTTC. Its protein is CATRGPGNLHNGEQFF.

V usage is TRBV24-1 and J usage is TRBJ1-2, with TRBD1 as a possible D gene (6 bases). V dropped 11 bases and J dropped 4 bases, with 19 bases sitting between them. From germline, CDR1 is KGHDR and CDR2 SFDVKD. CDR3 size: 14 residues. CDR3 loop: CASSQDSTSYGYTF. DNA for the CDR3: TGTGCCAGCTCACAGGACAGCACGTCCTATGGCTACACCTTC.

The V and J genes are TRBV7-9 and TRBJ2-7, with 10 positions matching TRBD1. The CDR3 length is 15 residues. From germline, CDR1 is SEHNR and CDR2 FQNEAQ (reference sequence). The trim removed 5 bases at V and 2 bases at J, leaving 6 bases unmatched. This chain's CDR3 is CASSTGTGVTYEQYF. The CDR3 region has the DNA TGTGCCAGCAGCACCGGGACAGGGGTGACCTACGAGCAGTACTTC.

Only one count was recorded for this clonotype. The V gene is TRBV19, the J gene TRBJ1-5; no firm D call. The CDR3 length is 13 residues. The ends were cut back, 6 bases at V and 6 bases at J, with 12 bases in the middle. The germline V gene has CDR1 LNHDA and CDR2 SQIVND (reference sequence). The CDR3 sequence: CASSQNEVQPQHF. The CDR3, as DNA: TGTGCCAGTAGCCAAAACGAGGTTCAGCCCCAGCATTTT.

The rearrangement joins TRBV14 to TRBJ2-7, with a tentative D call TRBD2 (5 bases). The CDR3 is 14 amino acids. The V and J ends lost 4 bases and 1 base respectively, with 11 bases between them. Germline CDR1 reads SGHDN; CDR2 reads FVKESK. DNA of the CDR3: TGTGCCAGCAGCCCCGGGAAACCTTCCTACGAGCAGTACTTC. This gives the protein CASSPGKPSYEQYF.